This entry is about one T cell receptor (beta chain). Its antigen remains unidentified. The ends were cut back, 1 base at V and 14 bases at J, with 9 bases in the middle. The CDR3 loop spans 11 amino acids. Germline CDR1 SGHAT, CDR2 FQNNGV. As defined, naive CD8 cells were CD45RO-negative and positively selected for CCR7, with terminally differentiated effector memory CD45RA+ cells excluded. This entry belongs to a study of shared clonotypes between healthy human individuals. The study, taken as a whole, reports: Larger estimated richness was generally seen in naive subsets than in memory subsets. The study found about 5% of naive CD4 clonotypes shared across a handful of donors.

Running of the assay took place at deep level. Original data processing: Junction-only sequences without quality scores came from ImmunoSEQ, so filtering differed. The data were produced by immunoSEQ multiplex PCR, yet TCRdb's version contains in-frame clones alone and is incomplete. That table is the source of V, J and clone size, and D and trimming were worked out from the DNA. This sample has about 2.1 million clones; around 95% occur once, and the top ten carry over 1.5%. Sequencing input: naive CD8+ T cells from PBMCs. The TCR was taken from a man aged 18 to 29 in good health. Some clones in this sample may be carry-over from other donors' samples. The chain employs TRBV11-2 and TRBJ2-1; D ambiguous. In DNA form, the CDR3 reads TGTGCCAGCAGCTTAGGGCAGGATGAGTTCTTC. Its translation: CASSLGQDEFF.